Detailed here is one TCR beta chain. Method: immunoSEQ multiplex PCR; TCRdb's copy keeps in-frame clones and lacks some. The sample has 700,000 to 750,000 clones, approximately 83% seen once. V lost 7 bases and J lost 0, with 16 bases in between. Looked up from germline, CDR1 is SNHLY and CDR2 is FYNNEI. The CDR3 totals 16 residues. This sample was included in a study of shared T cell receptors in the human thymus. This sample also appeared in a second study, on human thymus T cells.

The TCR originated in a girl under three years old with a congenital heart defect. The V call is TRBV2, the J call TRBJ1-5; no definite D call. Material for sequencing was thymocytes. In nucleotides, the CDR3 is TGTGCCAGCAACAATGGTCTAGAGTATAGCAATCAGCCCCAGCATTTT. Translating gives CASNNGLEYSNQPQHF.